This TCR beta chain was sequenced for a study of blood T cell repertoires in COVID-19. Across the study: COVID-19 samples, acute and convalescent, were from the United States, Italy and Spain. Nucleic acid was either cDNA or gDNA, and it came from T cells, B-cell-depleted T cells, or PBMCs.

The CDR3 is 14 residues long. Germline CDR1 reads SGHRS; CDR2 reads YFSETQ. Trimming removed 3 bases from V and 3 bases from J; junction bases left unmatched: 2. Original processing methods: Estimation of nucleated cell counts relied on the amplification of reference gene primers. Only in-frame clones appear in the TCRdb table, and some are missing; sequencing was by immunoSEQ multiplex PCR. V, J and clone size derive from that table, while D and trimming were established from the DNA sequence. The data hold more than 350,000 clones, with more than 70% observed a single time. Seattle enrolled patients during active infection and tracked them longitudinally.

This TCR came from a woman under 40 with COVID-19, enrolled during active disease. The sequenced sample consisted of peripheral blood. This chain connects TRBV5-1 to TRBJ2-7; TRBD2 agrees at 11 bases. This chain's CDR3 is CASSYGTSGYEQYF. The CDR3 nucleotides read TGCGCCAGCAGCTACGGGACTAGCGGCTACGAGCAGTACTTC.